This T cell receptor beta chain was observed in a study of T cells in localized non-small cell lung cancer. Study-wide findings and caveats: The study detected a median about 57 of the top 100 tumor clones in adjacent lung.

Comment on this clone: Its cognate antigen is unknown.

This CDR3 has 18 amino acids. Germline loops: CDR1 SGHNT, CDR2 YENEEA. V gave up 1 base and J gave up 0 bases; unmatched junction bases: 10. Using immunoSEQ multiplex PCR, the repertoire was profiled, and TCRdb retains in-frame clones only, with some absent. The sample carries 2,000 to 2,500 clones, 28% recorded once. This TCR derives from a male donor at least 60 years old with stage III squamous cell lung carcinoma. J is TRBJ2-3 and V is TRBV11-3, with 7 positions matching TRBD2. The material was lung tumor tissue, obtained before any cancer treatment. CDR3 protein: CASSLGLAAASSTDTQYF. DNA of the CDR3: TGTGCCAGCAGCTTAGGCCTAGCGGCTGCTTCTAGCACAGATACGCAGTATTTT.